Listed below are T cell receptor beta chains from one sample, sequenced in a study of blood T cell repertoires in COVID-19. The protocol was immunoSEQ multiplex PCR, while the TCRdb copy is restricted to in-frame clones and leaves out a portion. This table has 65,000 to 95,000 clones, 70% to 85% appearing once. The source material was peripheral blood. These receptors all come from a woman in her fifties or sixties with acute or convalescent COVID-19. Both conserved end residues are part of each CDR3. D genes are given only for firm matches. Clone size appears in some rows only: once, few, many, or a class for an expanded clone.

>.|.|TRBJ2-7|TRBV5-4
TGTGCCAGCAGTTTGACCGGGACACCAGCCGACGAGCAGTACTTC
CASSLTGTPADEQYF
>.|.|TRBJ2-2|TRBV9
TGTGCCAGCAGCCCAGGGACTCGCGCGAACACCGGGGAGCTGTTTTTT
CASSPGTRANTGELFF
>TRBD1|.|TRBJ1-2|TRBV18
TGTGCCAGCTCACCCGACAGGGAGTATGGCTACACCTTC
CASSPDREYGYTF
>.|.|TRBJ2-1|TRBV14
TGTGCCAGCAGCCAAGGTCGAGCGGGTGAGCAGTTCTTC
CASSQGRAGEQFF
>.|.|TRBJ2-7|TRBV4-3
TGCGCCAGCAGCCAAGATTACGGGGTTTCCGAGCAGTACTTC
CASSQDYGVSEQYF
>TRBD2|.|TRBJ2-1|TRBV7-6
TGTGCCAGCAGCCCGTGGCGGGGGGCCACCCTTGGGGGGTACAATGAGCAGTTCTTC
CASSPWRGATLGGYNEQFF
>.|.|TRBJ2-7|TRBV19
TGTGCCAGTAGTATAGCGGCAGCGACGTGGTACGAGCAGTACTTC
CASSIAAATWYEQYF
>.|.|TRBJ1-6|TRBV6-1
TGTGCCAGCAGTCGGACAGAAAACTATAATTCACCCCTCCACTTT
CASSRTENYNSPLHF
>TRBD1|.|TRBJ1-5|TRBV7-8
TGTGCCAGCAGCCGAGGGGGCGATAGCAATCAGCCCCAGCATTTT
CASSRGGDSNQPQHF
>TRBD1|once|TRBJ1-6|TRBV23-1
TGCGCCAGCATCCGGGACAGCAGTAATTCACCCCTCCACTTT
CASIRDSSNSPLHF
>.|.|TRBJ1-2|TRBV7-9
TGTGCCAGCAGCTTTTCTCGGACAGACTATGGCTACACCTTC
CASSFSRTDYGYTF
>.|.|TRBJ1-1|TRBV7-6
TGTGCCAGCAGCTTAGCGACGGCAGGGAACACTGAAGCTTTCTTT
CASSLATAGNTEAFF
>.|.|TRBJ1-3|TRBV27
TGTGCCAGCAGTTTCAGGTCTAATCCCGAAGGGGGCACCATATATTTT
CASSFRSNPEGGTIYF
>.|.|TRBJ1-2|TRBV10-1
TGCGCCAGCAGTGAGTCGCGGGTAGGCTACACCTTC
CASSESRVGYTF
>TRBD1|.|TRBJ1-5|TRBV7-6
TGTGCCAGCAGCTCTGACAGGGGGAACAATCAGCCCCAGCATTTT
CASSSDRGNNQPQHF
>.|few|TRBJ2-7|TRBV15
TGTGCCACCAGCAGATCAGTATCTTACGAGCAGTACTTC
CATSRSVSYEQYF
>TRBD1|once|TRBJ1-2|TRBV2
TGTGCCAGCAGAGCAGGACAGGGGTCGTCCTATGGCTACACCTTC
CASRAGQGSSYGYTF
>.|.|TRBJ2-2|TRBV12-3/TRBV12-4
TGTGCCACCCGAGCCACCGGGGAGCTGTTTTTT
CATRATGELFF